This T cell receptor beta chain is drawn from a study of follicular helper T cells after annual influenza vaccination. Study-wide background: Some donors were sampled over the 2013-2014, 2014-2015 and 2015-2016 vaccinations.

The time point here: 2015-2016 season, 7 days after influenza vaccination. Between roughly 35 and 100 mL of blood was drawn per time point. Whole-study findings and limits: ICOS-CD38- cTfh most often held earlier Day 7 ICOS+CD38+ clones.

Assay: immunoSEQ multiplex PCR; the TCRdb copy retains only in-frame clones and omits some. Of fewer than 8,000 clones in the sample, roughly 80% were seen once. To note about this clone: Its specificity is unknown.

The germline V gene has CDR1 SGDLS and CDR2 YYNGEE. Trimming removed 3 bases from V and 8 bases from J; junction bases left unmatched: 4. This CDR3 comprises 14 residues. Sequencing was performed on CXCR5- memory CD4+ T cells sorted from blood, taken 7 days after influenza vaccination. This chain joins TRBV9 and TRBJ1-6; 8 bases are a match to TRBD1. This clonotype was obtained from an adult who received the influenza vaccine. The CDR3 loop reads CASSARGLDSPLHF. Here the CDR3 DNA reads TGTGCCAGCAGCGCCAGGGGGCTTGATTCACCCCTCCACTTT. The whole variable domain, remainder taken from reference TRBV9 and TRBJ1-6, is DSGVTQTPKHLITATGQRVTLRCSPRSGDLSVYWYQQSLDQGLQFLIQYYNGEERAKGNILERFSAQQFPDLHSELNLSSLELGDSALYFCASSARGLDSPLHFGNGTRLTVT.